A selection of T cell receptor beta chains follows, all from one sample in a study of blood T cell repertoires in COVID-19. Assay used: immunoSEQ multiplex PCR; TCRdb lists only in-frame clones, some missing. In the table there are fewer than 50,000 clones, 76% of which are singletons. Sample: peripheral blood. All receptors derive from a man older than 75 with acute or convalescent COVID-19. Both conserved end residues are part of each CDR3. A D gene is named only where the DNA matches it firmly. For some rows the clone size is stated as once, few or many, or as a class when expanded; others skip it.

d_gene	v_gene	j_gene	abundance	CDR3nt	CDR3aa
-	TRBV5-4	TRBJ1-4	-	TGTGCCACATCCCGGGGGGGTGGAGGCGAAAAACTGTTTTTT	CATSRGGGGEKLFF
-	TRBV29-1	TRBJ1-1	-	TGCAGCGTTGAAGACAGGGGAGTTGGCACTGAAGCTTTCTTT	CSVEDRGVGTEAFF
-	TRBV7-8	TRBJ2-2	-	TGTGCCAGCAGCCGGACAGCCATGAACACCGGGGAGCTGTTTTTT	CASSRTAMNTGELFF
TRBD1	TRBV24-1	TRBJ2-7	few	TGTGCCACCAGTGATTTAGGGACAGTAAGCCGGAGCTCCTACGAGCAGTACTTC	CATSDLGTVSRSSYEQYF
-	TRBV5-5	TRBJ1-1	-	TGTGCCAGCAGCTCCGTAGTGAACACTGAAGCTTTCTTT	CASSSVVNTEAFF
-	TRBV18	TRBJ2-3	-	TGTGCCAGCTCACCAGCGATAGAAACAGATACGCAGTATTTT	CASSPAIETDTQYF
-	TRBV19	TRBJ2-1	-	TGTGCCACCCAGGGGGGATTTCTCTACAATGAGCAGTTCTTC	CATQGGFLYNEQFF
-	TRBV28	TRBJ1-2	-	TGTGCCCTCTGCTGCTTAGCTAACTATGGCTACACCTTC	CALCCLANYGYTF
TRBD1	TRBV18	TRBJ1-6	-	TGTGCCAGCTCACCGGGACAGGGACCATCAAATTCACCCCTCCACTTT	CASSPGQGPSNSPLHF
TRBD1	TRBV9	TRBJ1-2	-	TGTGCCAGCAGCACGGGGTTAGGACAGGGGTATGGCTACACCTTC	CASSTGLGQGYGYTF
TRBD1	TRBV27	TRBJ1-6	once	TGTGCCAGCAGTGATAGACAGGGGTATAATTCACCCCTCCACTTT	CASSDRQGYNSPLHF
TRBD2	TRBV6-2/TRBV6-3	TRBJ2-1	-	TGTGCCAGCAGTTACATGGCGGGGGGGAGCTCAATCTACAATGAGCAGTTCTTC	CASSYMAGGSSIYNEQFF
-	TRBV5-1	TRBJ1-5	-	TGCGCCAGCAGCAGCCAACCAGGGTTGGGTCAGCCCCAGCATTTT	CASSSQPGLGQPQHF
TRBD1	TRBV5-1	TRBJ2-5	once	TGCGCCAGCCGTTCAGGGGGACCAGGGGAGACCCAGTACTTC	CASRSGGPGETQYF
TRBD1	TRBV3-1/TRBV3-2	TRBJ2-7	-	TGTGCCAGCAGCCAGGTGGACAGGGGGCACGAGCAGTACTTC	CASSQVDRGHEQYF
-	TRBV5-5	TRBJ1-2	once	TGTGCCAGCAGCTTGGGGGCCAGCGGTAATGGCTACACCTTC	CASSLGASGNGYTF
-	TRBV7-9	TRBJ2-1	few	TGTGCCAGCAGCTTAGTAAGTAGCCATGAGCAGTTCTTC	CASSLVSSHEQFF
TRBD2	TRBV14	TRBJ2-1	-	TGTGCCAGCAGCCAAGATCTGCTAGCGGGGGGGCTCAATGAGCAGTTCTTC	CASSQDLLAGGLNEQFF
-	TRBV11-2	TRBJ1-1	-	TGTGCCAGCAGCTCACCGACACAGAACACTGAAGCTTTCTTT	CASSSPTQNTEAFF
TRBD1	TRBV18	TRBJ1-2	once	TGTGCCAGCTCTTCGGCGGGGGGACAGGGTGTCTATGGCTACACCTTC	CASSSAGGQGVYGYTF
-	TRBV28	TRBJ2-2	few	TGTGCCAGCGTGACTAGCACCGGGGAGCTGTTTTTT	CASVTSTGELFF
-	TRBV21-1	TRBJ1-1	once	TGTGCCAGCAGCAAAGGTGAGTGGCGGGCTTTCTTT	CASSKGEWRAFF
-	TRBV9	TRBJ1-2	-	TGTGCCAGCAGCGTAGCTTCAGGGCTAAACTATGGCTACACCTTC	CASSVASGLNYGYTF
-	TRBV6-5	TRBJ1-2	-	TGTGCCAGCAGCACATCACAGGGAGACTATGGCTACACCTTC	CASSTSQGDYGYTF
TRBD2	TRBV3-1/TRBV3-2	TRBJ2-5	-	TGTGCCAGCAGCCAAGTAGCGGGAAGGGAGACCCAGTACTTC	CASSQVAGRETQYF
-	TRBV18	TRBJ2-2	few	TGTGCCAGCTCACCAGGACTGGGCACCGGGGAGCTGTTTTTT	CASSPGLGTGELFF
-	TRBV6-6	TRBJ1-1	-	TGTGCCAGCAGTTACTCGGGAGGGGAGAGCACTGAAGCTTTCTTT	CASSYSGGESTEAFF
-	TRBV2	TRBJ1-6	-	TGTGCCAGCAGTCAGGACAGCCCCTATAATTCACCCCTCCACTTT	CASSQDSPYNSPLHF
TRBD2	TRBV5-1	TRBJ2-7	-	TGCGCCAGCAGCTTGGGCGAGCTAGCGGGGGAGCAGTACTTC	CASSLGELAGEQYF
-	TRBV24-1	TRBJ1-3	-	TGTGCCACTCAAGACACGCACTCTGGAAACACCATATATTTT	CATQDTHSGNTIYF
TRBD1	TRBV19	TRBJ1-2	-	TGTGCCAGTAGTGTGACAGGGATGGATGGCTACACCTTC	CASSVTGMDGYTF
-	TRBV9	TRBJ2-2	-	TGTGCCAGCAGCGTAGACGGCACCGGGGAGCTGTTTTTT	CASSVDGTGELFF
TRBD1	TRBV9	TRBJ1-3	-	TGTGCCAGCAGCGTCGGACAGGGGCACTCTGGAAACACCATATATTTT	CASSVGQGHSGNTIYF
-	TRBV27	TRBJ2-5	once	TGTGCCAGCAGTAAGCTCCGGGGCCAAGAGACCCAGTACTTC	CASSKLRGQETQYF
TRBD2	TRBV10-2	TRBJ2-5	few	TGCGCCAGCCGGCTAGCGGGGGGGCGAGAGACCCAGTACTTC	CASRLAGGRETQYF
TRBD1	TRBV5-4	TRBJ1-2	-	TGTGCCAGCAGCCGCGACAGGGCCCCGGGCGGCTACACCTTC	CASSRDRAPGGYTF
-	TRBV5-1	TRBJ2-3	-	TGCGCCAGCAGCCCTAGGCTCGATGAGAGCACGCAGTATTTT	CASSPRLDESTQYF
TRBD1	TRBV5-1	TRBJ1-1	few	TGCGCCAGCAGTAAAACAGGGGACCGGAACACTGAAGCTTTCTTT	CASSKTGDRNTEAFF
-	TRBV28	TRBJ2-1	once	TGTGCCACCCGGGCCCCGGGAAACAATGAGCAGTTCTTC	CATRAPGNNEQFF
-	TRBV7-2	TRBJ1-1	few	TGTGCCAGCAGCTTAGTAGCGAACACTGAAGCTTTCTTT	CASSLVANTEAFF
TRBD1	TRBV16	TRBJ1-5	-	TGTGCCAGCAGCCACGGGACAGGGGGCGGCAATCAGCCCCAGCATTTT	CASSHGTGGGNQPQHF
TRBD2	TRBV5-1	TRBJ2-1	-	TGCGCCAGCAGCACCAAGACTAGCGGGGATTACAATGAGCAGTTCTTC	CASSTKTSGDYNEQFF
-	TRBV5-6	TRBJ1-1	-	TGTGCCAGCAGCTCCCTCGGGGGTGAAGCTTTCTTT	CASSSLGGEAFF
-	TRBV5-1	TRBJ2-6	few	TGCGCCAGCACTCCGGGAGGGGCCAACGTCCTGACTTTC	CASTPGGANVLTF
-	TRBV5-1	TRBJ2-3	once	TGCGCCAGCAGCTTGGTATATTGGGGACACCTGAGCACAGATACGCAGTATTTT	CASSLVYWGHLSTDTQYF
TRBD1	TRBV12-3/TRBV12-4	TRBJ1-2	-	TGTGCCAGCAGTCCAGGGGGCGGAGGCTACACCTTC	CASSPGGGGYTF
-	TRBV19	TRBJ2-4	-	TGTGCCAGTAGTATCCAGGGATTAGCCAAAAACATTCAGTACTTC	CASSIQGLAKNIQYF
TRBD1	TRBV5-6	TRBJ1-1	-	TGTGCCAGCAGCTCCCGGGACAGGATAACACTCTTT	CASSSRDRITLF
TRBD2	TRBV28	TRBJ2-5	-	TGTGCCAGCCGGACTAGCGGGGCCCAAGAGACCCAGTACTTC	CASRTSGAQETQYF
-	TRBV6-5	TRBJ2-7	-	TGTGCCAGCTCACGACAAAGGTGGGCCTACGAGCAGTACTTC	CASSRQRWAYEQYF
-	TRBV30	TRBJ1-2	-	TGTGCCTGGACCAGCAGGGCTAACTATGGCTACACCTTC	CAWTSRANYGYTF
-	TRBV21-1	TRBJ2-2	-	TGTGCCAGCAGCCGCCCTTTGAAGGCCGCGGGACTCGGGGAGCTGTTTTTT	CASSRPLKAAGLGELFF
-	TRBV11-2	TRBJ2-7	-	TGTGCCAGCAGCCCCGACACGTACGAGCAGTACTTC	CASSPDTYEQYF
TRBD1	TRBV19	TRBJ1-6	few	TGTGCCAGTAGTATAGCCCCAAGGACAGGGAATTCACCCCTCCACTTT	CASSIAPRTGNSPLHF
-	TRBV5-1	TRBJ1-1	-	TGCGCCAGCAGTCAACAGGCTAGGGGGAAAACTGAAGCTTTCTTT	CASSQQARGKTEAFF
TRBD2	TRBV4-1	TRBJ2-4	-	TGCGCCAGCAGCCAAGGGTACGCGGGGGAGGGAAACATTCAGTACTTC	CASSQGYAGEGNIQYF
-	TRBV21-1	TRBJ2-5	-	TGTGCCAGCAGCAAAAAGCGGGGGTGGTTGGAGACCCAGTACTTC	CASSKKRGWLETQYF
TRBD2	TRBV7-2	TRBJ2-3	-	TGTGCCAGCAGCTTATCGAGACTAGCGGGAGCAGATACGCAGTATTTT	CASSLSRLAGADTQYF
-	TRBV7-3	TRBJ2-1	-	TGTGCCAGCAGCTCAGGGGCTGAGCAGTTCTTC	CASSSGAEQFF